The clone carrying this T cell receptor beta chain was detected ten times or more. The antigen is undetermined. The sample originates from a study of T-cell memory formation after mild COVID-19. Notes on the study in general: Pre-infection memory held some responding clones, suggesting pre-existing cross-reactive T cells responded. CD4+ bias marked clones expanding day 15 to 37, unlike balanced contracting clones.

From 5'RACE with constant-segment primers came TCR alpha and TCR beta cDNA libraries that carried sample barcodes and UMIs. TCRdb analysed the 5' RACE reads with MiXCR anew, one entry per CDR3 protein. The table has around 90,000 distinct CDR3 sequences, about 13% seen once. Trimming took 11 bases from V and 3 from J; bases not matched to a gene: 13. CDR1 and CDR2 from the germline V gene are LNHNV and YYDKDF (reference sequence). The CDR3 loop spans 14 amino acids. The TCR comes from an adult woman who had mild COVID-19 (a few samples of this study predate the infection). Cell type and time point are not known. The sample taken for sequencing was PBMCs or a T cell subset sorted from them (not recorded which). The chain carries TRBV15 and TRBJ2-7; 7 bases are shared with TRBD2. In nucleotides, the CDR3 is TGTGCCGTAGCTATGGGGAGGGCCGGCTACGAGCAGTACTTC. Its protein product is CAVAMGRAGYEQYF.